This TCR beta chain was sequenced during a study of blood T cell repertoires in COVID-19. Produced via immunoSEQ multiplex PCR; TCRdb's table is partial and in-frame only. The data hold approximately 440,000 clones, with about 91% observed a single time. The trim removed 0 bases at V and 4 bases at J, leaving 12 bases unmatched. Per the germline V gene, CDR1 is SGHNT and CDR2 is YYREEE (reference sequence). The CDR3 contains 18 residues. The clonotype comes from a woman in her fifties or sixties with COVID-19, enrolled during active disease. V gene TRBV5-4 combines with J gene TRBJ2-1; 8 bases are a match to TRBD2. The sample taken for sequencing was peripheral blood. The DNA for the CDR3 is TGTGCCAGCAGCTTGGTTCTTGGCCTGCGGGGGGCATACAATGAGCAGTTCTTC. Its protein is CASSLVLGLRGAYNEQFF. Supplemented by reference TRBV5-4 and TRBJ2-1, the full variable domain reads ETGVTQSPTHLIKTRGQQVTLRCSSQSGHNTVSWYQQALGQGPQFIFQYYREEENGRGNFPPRFSGLQFPNYSSELNVNALELDDSALYLCASSLVLGLRGAYNEQFFGPGTRLTVL.